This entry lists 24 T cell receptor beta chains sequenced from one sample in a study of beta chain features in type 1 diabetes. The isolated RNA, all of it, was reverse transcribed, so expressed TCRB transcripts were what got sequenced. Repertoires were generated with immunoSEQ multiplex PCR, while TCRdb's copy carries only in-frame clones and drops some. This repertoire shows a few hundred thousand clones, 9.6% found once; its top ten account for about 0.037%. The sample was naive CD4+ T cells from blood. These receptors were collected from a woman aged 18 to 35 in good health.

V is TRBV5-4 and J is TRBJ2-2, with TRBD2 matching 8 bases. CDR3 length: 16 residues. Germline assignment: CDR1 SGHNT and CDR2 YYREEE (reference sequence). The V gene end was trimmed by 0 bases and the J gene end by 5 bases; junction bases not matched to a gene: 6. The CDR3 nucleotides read TGTGCCAGCAGCTTGGGGGGACTAGGGGGGACCGGGGAGCTGTTTTTT. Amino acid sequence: CASSLGGLGGTGELFF.

CDR3 protein: CASSPRLEETQYF. The CDR3 DNA is TGTGCCAGCAGCCCTCGTTTAGAGGAGACCCAGTACTTC. The chain employs TRBV7-3 and TRBJ2-5; no definite D call. Germline lookup yields CDR1 SGHTA and CDR2 FQGTGA. There are 13 residues in the CDR3. The germline V and J ends were trimmed by 5 bases and 5 bases, with 12 bases remaining between them.

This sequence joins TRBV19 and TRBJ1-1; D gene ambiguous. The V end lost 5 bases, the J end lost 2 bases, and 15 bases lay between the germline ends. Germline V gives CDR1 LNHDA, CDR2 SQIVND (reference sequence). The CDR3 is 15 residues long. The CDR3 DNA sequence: TGTGCCAGTAGTGAACCCGGGAGAACCAACACTGAAGCTTTCTTT. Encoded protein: CASSEPGRTNTEAFF.

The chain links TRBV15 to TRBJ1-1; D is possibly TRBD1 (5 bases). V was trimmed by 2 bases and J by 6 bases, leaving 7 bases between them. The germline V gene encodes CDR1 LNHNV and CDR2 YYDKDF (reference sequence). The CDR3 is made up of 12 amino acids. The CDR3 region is CATSRPRAEAFF. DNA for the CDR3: TGTGCCACCAGCAGACCCAGGGCTGAAGCTTTCTTT.

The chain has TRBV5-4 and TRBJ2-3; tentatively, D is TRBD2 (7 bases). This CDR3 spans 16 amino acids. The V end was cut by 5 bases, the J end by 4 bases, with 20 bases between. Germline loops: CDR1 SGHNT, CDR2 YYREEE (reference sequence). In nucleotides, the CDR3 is TGTGCCAGCAGGGTTAAGGGGGGGGCATTGGCAGATACGCAGTATTTT. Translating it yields CASRVKGGALADTQYF.

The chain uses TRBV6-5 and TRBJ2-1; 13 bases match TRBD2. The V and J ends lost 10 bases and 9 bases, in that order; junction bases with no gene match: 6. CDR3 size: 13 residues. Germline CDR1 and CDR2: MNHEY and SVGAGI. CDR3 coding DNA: TGTGCCACCCGACTAGCGGGAGGAGGTGAGCAGTTCTTC. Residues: CATRLAGGGEQFF.

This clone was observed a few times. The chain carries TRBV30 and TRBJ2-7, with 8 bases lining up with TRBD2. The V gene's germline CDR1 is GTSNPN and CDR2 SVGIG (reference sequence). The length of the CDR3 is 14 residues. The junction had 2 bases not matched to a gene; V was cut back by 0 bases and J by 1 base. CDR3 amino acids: CAWSVGGGSYEQYF. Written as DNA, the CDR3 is TGTGCCTGGAGTGTGGGCGGGGGGTCCTACGAGCAGTACTTC.

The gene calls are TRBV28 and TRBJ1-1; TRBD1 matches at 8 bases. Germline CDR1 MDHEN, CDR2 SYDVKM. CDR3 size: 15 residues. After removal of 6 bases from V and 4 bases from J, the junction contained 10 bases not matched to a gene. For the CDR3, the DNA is TGTGCCAGCAGGACGAGGACAGGGAGGGGCACTGAAGCTTTCTTT. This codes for CASRTRTGRGTEAFF.

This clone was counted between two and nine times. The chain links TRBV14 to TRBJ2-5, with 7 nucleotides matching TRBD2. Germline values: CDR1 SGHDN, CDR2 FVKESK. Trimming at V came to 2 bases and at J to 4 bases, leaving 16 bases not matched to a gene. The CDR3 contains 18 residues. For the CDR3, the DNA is TGTGCCAGCAGCCAATCATATCATATGGCGGGAGCTATAGAGACCCAGTACTTC. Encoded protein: CASSQSYHMAGAIETQYF.

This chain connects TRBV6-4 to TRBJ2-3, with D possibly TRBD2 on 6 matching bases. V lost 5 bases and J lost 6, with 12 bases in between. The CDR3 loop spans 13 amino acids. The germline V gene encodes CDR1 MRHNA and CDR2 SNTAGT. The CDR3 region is CASSLGLRDTQYF. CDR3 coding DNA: TGTGCCAGCAGTTTGGGACTCCGGGATACGCAGTATTTT.

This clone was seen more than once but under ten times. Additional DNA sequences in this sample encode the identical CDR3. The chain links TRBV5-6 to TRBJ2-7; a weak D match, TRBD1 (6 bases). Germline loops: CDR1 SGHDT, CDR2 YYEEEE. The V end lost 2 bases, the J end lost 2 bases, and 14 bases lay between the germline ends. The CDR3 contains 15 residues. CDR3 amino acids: CASSLEGRGAYEQYF. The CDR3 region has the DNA TGTGCCAGCAGCTTAGAGGGCAGGGGTGCCTACGAGCAGTACTTC.

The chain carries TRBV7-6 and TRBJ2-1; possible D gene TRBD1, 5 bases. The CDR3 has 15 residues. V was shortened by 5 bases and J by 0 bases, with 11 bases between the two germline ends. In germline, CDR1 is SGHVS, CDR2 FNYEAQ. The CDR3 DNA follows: TGTGCCAGCAGCCCACAGGCAAGCTCCTACAATGAGCAGTTCTTC. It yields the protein CASSPQASSYNEQFF. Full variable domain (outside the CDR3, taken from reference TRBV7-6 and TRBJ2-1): GAGVSQSPRYKVTKRGQDVALRCDPISGHVSLYWYRQALGQGPEFLTYFNYEAQQDKSGLPNDRFSAERPEGSISTLTIQRTEQRDSAMYRCASSPQASSYNEQFFGPGTRLTVL.

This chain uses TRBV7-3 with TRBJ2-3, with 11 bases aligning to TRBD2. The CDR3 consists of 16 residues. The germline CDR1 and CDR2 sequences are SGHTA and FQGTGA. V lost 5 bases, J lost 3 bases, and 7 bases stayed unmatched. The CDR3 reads CASSATSGGGTDTQYF. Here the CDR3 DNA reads TGTGCCAGCAGCGCTACTAGCGGGGGCGGTACAGATACGCAGTATTTT.

This chain's CDR3 is CASSGVGQGNNQPQHF. For the CDR3, the DNA is TGTGCCAGCAGTGGCGTCGGACAGGGAAACAATCAGCCCCAGCATTTT. V and J are TRBV6-1 and TRBJ1-5, with 8 bases lining up with TRBD1. Unmatched junction bases numbered 8, after V lost 4 bases and J lost 3 bases. CDR1 and CDR2 from the germline V gene are MNHNS and SASEGT. The CDR3 has 16 residues.

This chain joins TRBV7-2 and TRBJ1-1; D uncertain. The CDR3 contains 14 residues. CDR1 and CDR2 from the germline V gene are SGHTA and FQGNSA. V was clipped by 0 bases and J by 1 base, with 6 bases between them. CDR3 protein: CASSLAVSNTEAFF. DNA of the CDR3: TGTGCCAGCAGCTTAGCTGTCTCGAACACTGAAGCTTTCTTT.

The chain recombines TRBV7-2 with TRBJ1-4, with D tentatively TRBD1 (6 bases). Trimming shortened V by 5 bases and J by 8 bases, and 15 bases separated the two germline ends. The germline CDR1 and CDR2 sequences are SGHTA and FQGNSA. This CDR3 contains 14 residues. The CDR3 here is CASSPHGGGEKLFF. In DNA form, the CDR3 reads TGTGCCAGCAGCCCCCATGGGGGGGGCGAAAAACTGTTTTTT.

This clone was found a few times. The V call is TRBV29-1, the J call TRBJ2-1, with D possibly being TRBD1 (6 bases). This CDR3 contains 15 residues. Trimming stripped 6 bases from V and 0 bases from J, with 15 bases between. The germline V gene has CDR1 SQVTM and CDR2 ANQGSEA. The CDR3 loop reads CSVRYRVSSYNEQFF. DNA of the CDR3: TGCAGCGTACGATACAGGGTTAGCTCCTACAATGAGCAGTTCTTC.

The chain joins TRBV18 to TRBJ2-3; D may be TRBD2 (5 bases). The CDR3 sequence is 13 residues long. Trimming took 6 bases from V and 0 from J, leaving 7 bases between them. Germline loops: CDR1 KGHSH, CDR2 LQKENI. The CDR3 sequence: CASSRTSTDTQYF. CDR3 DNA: TGTGCCAGCTCTCGGACTAGCACAGATACGCAGTATTTT.

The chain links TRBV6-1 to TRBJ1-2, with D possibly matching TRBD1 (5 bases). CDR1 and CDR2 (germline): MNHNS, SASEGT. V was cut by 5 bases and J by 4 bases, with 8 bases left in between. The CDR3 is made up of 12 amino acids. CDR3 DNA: TGTGCCAGCAGTTTCGACAGCTATGGCTACACCTTC. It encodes CASSFDSYGYTF.

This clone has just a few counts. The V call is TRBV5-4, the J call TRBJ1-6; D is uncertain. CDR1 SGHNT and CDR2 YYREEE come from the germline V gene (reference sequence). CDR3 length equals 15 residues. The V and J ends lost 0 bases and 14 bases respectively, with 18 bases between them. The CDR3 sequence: CASSLDAAPGSALHF. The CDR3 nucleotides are TGTGCCAGCAGCTTGGATGCGGCCCCCGGGTCGGCCCTCCACTTT.

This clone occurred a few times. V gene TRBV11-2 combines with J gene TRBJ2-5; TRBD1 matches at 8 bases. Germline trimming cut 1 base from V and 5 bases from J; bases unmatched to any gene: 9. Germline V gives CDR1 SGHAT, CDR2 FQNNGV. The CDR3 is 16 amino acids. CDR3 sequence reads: CASSLGTGGGRETQYF. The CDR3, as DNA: TGTGCCAGCAGCTTAGGAACAGGGGGAGGCCGGGAGACCCAGTACTTC.

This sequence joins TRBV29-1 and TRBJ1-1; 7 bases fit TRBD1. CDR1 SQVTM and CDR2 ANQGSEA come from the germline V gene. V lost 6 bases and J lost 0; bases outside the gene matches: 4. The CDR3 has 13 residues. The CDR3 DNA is TGCAGCGTAGTGGGACAGCTGAACACTGAAGCTTTCTTT. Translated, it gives CSVVGQLNTEAFF.

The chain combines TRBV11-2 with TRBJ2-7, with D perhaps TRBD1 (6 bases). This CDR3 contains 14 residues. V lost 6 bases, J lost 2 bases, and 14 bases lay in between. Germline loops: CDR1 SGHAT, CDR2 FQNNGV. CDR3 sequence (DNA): TGTGCCAGCAGGCGTCCAGGGGCGCCCTACGAGCAGTACTTC. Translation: CASRRPGAPYEQYF.

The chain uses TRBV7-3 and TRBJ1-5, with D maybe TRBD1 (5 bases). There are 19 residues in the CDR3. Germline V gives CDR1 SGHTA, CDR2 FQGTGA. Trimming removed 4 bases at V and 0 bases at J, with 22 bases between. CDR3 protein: CASSSAGRKPIHSNQPQHF. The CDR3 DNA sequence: TGTGCCAGCAGCTCTGCGGGACGGAAACCAATTCATAGCAATCAGCCCCAGCATTTT.